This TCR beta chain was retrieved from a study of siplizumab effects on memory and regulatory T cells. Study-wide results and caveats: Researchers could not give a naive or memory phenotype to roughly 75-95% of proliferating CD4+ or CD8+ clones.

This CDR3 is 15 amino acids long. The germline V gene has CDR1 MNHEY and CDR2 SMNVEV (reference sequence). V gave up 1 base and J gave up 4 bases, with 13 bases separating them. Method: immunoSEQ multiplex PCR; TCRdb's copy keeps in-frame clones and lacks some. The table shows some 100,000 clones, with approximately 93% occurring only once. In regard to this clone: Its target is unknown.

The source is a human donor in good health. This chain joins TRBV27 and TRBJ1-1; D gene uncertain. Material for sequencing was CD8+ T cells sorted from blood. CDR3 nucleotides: TGTGCCAGCAGTTTATTTGCCAGTTTGGGCACTGAAGCTTTCTTT. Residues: CASSLFASLGTEAFF.